The source of this T cell receptor (beta chain) is a study of blood T cell repertoires in COVID-19. Turning to the study itself: Specimens from acute and convalescent COVID-19 originated in the United States, Italy and Spain. PBMCs, B-cell-depleted T cells, or T cells were the source of the cDNA or gDNA that made up the material.

This clone was seen a single time. Authors' processing steps: Using reference gene primer amplification, nucleated cell counts were estimated. The data were produced by immunoSEQ multiplex PCR, yet TCRdb's version contains in-frame clones alone and is incomplete. That table gives V, J and clone size, and the DNA gave D and trimming. The profile covers about 130,000 clones, with more than 80% appearing a single time and 4.3% taken by the ten largest. Trimming shortened V by 3 bases and J by 1 base, and 11 bases separated the two germline ends. CDR3 length equals 15 residues. Germline-derived CDR1 and CDR2 are SGDLS and YYNGEE.

The rearrangement links TRBV9 to TRBJ2-1, with D uncertain. The sequence was collected from a human donor in a cohort sampled during active COVID-19. The sequenced material came from peripheral blood. CDR3 region: CASSARGISYNEQFF. CDR3 DNA: TGTGCCAGCAGCGCGAGAGGTATTTCCTACAATGAGCAGTTCTTC.